A selection of T cell receptor beta chains follows, all from one sample in a study of T cell changes during pregnancy in multiple sclerosis. Profiling relied on immunoSEQ multiplex PCR, and the TCRdb table lists in-frame clones only, not all of them. The sample includes more than 40,000 clones, roughly 94% of them seen just once. The sequencing here drew on CD4+ T cells from peripheral blood mononuclear cells, taken in the second trimester of pregnancy. The receptors shown here come from a female donor with multiple sclerosis, enrolled in a pregnancy study. The CDR3 runs from the conserved cysteine through the conserved F or W. The order of the fields is J gene, clone size, CDR3 length, D gene, V gene, CDR3 protein, CDR3 DNA. D genes are given only for firm matches. Expanded clones are given a class, and other clones once, few, many or no size at all.

TRBJ2-1	.	20	TRBD2	TRBV27	CASSASPQRGARLNKNEQFF	TGTGCCAGCAGTGCTAGCCCTCAGCGGGGGGCGCGGTTAAATAAAAATGAGCAGTTCTTC
TRBJ1-2	.	14	TRBD1	TRBV4-3	CASSPGTGLYGYTF	TGCGCCAGCAGCCCCGGGACAGGGCTCTATGGCTACACCTTC
TRBJ2-5	.	15	TRBD2	TRBV9	CASSSRLGGEETQYF	TGTGCCAGCAGCTCCCGCCTCGGGGGGGAAGAGACCCAGTACTTC
TRBJ1-2	.	20	TRBD1	TRBV19	CASSTATSGTGGNINYGYTF	TGTGCCAGTAGTACCGCTACCTCCGGGACAGGGGGAAATATTAACTATGGCTACACCTTC
TRBJ2-5	.	14	.	TRBV5-4	CASSPQGPQETQYF	TGTGCCAGCAGCCCGCAGGGGCCTCAAGAGACCCAGTACTTC
TRBJ2-7	.	14	.	TRBV28	CASSLGGQPYEQYF	TGTGCCAGCAGTTTGGGCGGACAGCCCTACGAGCAGTACTTC
TRBJ2-5	once	14	TRBD2	TRBV6-6	CASRLPGLEETQYF	TGTGCCAGCAGGCTACCGGGACTAGAAGAGACCCAGTACTTC
TRBJ1-1	.	15	.	TRBV5-1	CASSLGAAMNTEAFF	TGCGCCAGCAGCTTGGGGGCAGCCATGAACACTGAAGCTTTCTTT
TRBJ2-6	few	16	.	TRBV4-3	CASSQDDSSGANVLTF	TGCGCCAGCAGCCAAGATGACAGCTCTGGGGCCAACGTCCTGACTTTC
TRBJ1-1	.	17	TRBD1	TRBV19	CASSIAGTGGRSTEAFF	TGTGCCAGTAGTATAGCTGGGACAGGGGGAAGATCCACTGAAGCTTTCTTT
TRBJ2-5	.	13	.	TRBV2	CASSAGQPGTQYF	TGTGCCAGCAGCGCAGGACAACCAGGGACCCAGTACTTC
TRBJ2-5	.	14	TRBD2	TRBV7-6	CASSSGTSLETQYF	TGTGCCAGCAGCTCGGGGACTAGCTTGGAGACCCAGTACTTC
TRBJ2-2	.	16	.	TRBV6-5	CASSYSEWSNTGELFF	TGTGCCAGCAGTTACTCGGAGTGGTCGAACACCGGGGAGCTGTTTTTT
TRBJ2-1	once	15	TRBD1	TRBV7-2	CASSLNRGAYNEQFF	TGTGCCAGCAGCTTAAACAGGGGCGCCTACAATGAGCAGTTCTTC
TRBJ1-1	.	14	TRBD1	TRBV7-2	CASRAGGLNTEAFF	TGTGCCAGCAGGGCAGGGGGCTTGAACACTGAAGCTTTCTTT
TRBJ2-6	.	18	.	TRBV5-6	CASSLGVVQGSGANVLTF	TGTGCCAGCAGCCTTGGGGTCGTCCAGGGCTCTGGGGCCAACGTCCTGACTTTC